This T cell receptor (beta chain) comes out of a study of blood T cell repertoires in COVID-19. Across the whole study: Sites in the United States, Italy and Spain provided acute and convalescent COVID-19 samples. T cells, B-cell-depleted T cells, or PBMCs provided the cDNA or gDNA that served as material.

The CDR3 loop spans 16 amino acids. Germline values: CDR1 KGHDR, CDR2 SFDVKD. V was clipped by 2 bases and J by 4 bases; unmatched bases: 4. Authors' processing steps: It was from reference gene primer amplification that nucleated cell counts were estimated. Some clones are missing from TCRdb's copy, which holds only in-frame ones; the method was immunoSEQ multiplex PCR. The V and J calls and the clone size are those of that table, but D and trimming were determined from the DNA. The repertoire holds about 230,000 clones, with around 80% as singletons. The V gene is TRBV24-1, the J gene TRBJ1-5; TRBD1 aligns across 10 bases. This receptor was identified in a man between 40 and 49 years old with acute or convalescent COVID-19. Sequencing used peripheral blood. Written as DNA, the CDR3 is TGTGCCACCAGTGATTCCCGGACAGGGGGAAATCAGCCCCAGCATTTT. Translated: CATSDSRTGGNQPQHF.